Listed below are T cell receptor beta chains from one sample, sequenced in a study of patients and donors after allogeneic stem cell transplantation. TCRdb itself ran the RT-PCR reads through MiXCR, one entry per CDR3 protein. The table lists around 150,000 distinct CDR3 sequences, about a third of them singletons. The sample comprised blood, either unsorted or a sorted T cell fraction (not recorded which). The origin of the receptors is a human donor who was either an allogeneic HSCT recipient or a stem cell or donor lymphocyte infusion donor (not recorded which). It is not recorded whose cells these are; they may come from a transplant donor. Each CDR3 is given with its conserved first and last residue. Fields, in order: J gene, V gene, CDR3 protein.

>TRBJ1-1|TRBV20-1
CSGDRETNTEAFF
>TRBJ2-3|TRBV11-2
CASSSLAGKGTQYF
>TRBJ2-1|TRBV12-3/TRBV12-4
CASTQLASPYNEQFF
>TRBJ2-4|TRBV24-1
CATSTAIGIQYF
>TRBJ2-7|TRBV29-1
CSASAPQGATYEQYF
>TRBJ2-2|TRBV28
CASSLLAGTGELFF
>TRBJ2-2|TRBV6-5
CASSYLVGTVNTGELFF
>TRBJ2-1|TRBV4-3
CASSQKTGYGDEQFF
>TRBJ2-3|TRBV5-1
CASSLVRGRTDTQYF
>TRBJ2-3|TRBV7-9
CASSLPRTGVGDTQYF
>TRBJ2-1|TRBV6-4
CASSVGQNSYNEQFF
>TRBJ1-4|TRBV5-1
CSSSLGGEEKLFF
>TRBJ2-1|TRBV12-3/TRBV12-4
CASSFREPEQFF
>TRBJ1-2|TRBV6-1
CASRVWTGDGYTF
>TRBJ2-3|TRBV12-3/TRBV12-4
CASSSPQFDTQYF
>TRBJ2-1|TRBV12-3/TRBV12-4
CASSFLKFYNEQFF
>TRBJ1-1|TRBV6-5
CASTLEAGRNTEAFF
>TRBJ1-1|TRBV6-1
CASSELGQMNTEAFF
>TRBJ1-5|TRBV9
CASSVDAGGRSAQHF
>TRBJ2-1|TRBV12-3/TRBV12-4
CASRSGQREWGYNEQFF
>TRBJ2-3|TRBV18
CASSPTSVGDTQYF
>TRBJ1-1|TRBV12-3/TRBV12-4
CASSVPGGGTEAFF
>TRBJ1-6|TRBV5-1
CASSSGTGGSLSSYNSPLHF
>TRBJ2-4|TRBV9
CASSVADKNIQYF
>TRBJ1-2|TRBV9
CASSVAVRTNYGYTF
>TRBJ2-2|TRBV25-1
CASSVGQNTGELFF
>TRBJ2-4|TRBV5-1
CASSPLTTKAKNIQYF